The 6 T cell receptor beta chains presented below share a single source sample, sequenced in a study of human T cells and chemical hapten exposure. Described time point: patch test 2, 6 weeks after DPC sensitization. Treatment given: therapeutic diphenylcyclopropenone sensitization with weekly scalp DPC. TCRdb re-analysed the RACE reads in MiXCR, keeping a single row per CDR3 protein. Of approximately 120,000 distinct CDR3 sequences in the sample, 9.2% were seen once. The input for sequencing was whole blood, taken in connection with sensitization to the hapten diphenylcyclopropenone (DPC). The receptors derive from a middle-aged woman with alopecia areata. Some clones in this sample may be carry-over from other donors' samples.

This clonotype was seen ten or more times. The rearrangement links TRBV10-3 to TRBJ1-1; D call uncertain. Germline values: CDR1 ENHRY, CDR2 SYGVKD. V lost 4 bases and J lost 3, with 3 bases in between. The CDR3 loop spans 11 amino acids. The CDR3 DNA is TGTGCCATCAGTGCGGACACTGAAGCTTTCTTT. Translated: CAISADTEAFF.

J is TRBJ1-2 and V is TRBV9, with 9 bases matching TRBD1. The J segment lost 1 base and the V segment lost 4 bases, leaving 8 bases of the junction unmatched. CDR3 length: 16 amino acids. From germline, CDR1 is SGDLS and CDR2 YYNGEE. CDR3 in amino acids: CASSPRTGARNYGYTF. CDR3 nucleotide sequence: TGTGCCAGCAGCCCCCGGACAGGGGCACGTAACTATGGCTACACCTTC.

This clonotype turned up a few times. J is TRBJ2-2 and V is TRBV7-6; D might be TRBD1 or TRBD2, each matching 6 bases. The CDR3 length is 15 residues. Germline V gene data show CDR1 as SGHVS and CDR2 as FNYEAQ. V was trimmed by 2 bases and J by 4 bases, leaving 11 bases between them. CDR3 in amino acids: CASSLSWGATGELFF. The CDR3 DNA reads TGTGCCAGCAGCTTATCGTGGGGGGCCACCGGGGAGCTGTTTTTT.

This clonotype turned up a few times. This chain links TRBV12-3 or TRBV12-4 with TRBJ2-3, with TRBD2 identical over 7 bases. The CDR3 extends over 16 amino acids. Trimming at V came to 6 bases and at J to 6 bases, leaving 15 bases not matched to a gene. The CDR3 bases are TGTGCCAGCAGCCATCCTGCGACTAGCTGGATGGATACGCAGTATTTT. Translating it yields CASSHPATSWMDTQYF.

In regard to this clonotype: A much larger clone lies one base from this, so it may be a read error. The chain employs TRBV12-3 or TRBV12-4 and TRBJ2-7; TRBD1 matches at 7 bases. The CDR3 runs to 12 residues. The CDR3 is CVSSPGTDEQYF. DNA for the CDR3: TGTGTCAGCAGCCCCGGGACAGACGAGCAGTACTTC.

This chain connects TRBV12-3 or TRBV12-4 to TRBJ2-3; 8 nucleotides agree with TRBD1. This CDR3 has 16 amino acids. V was pared by 5 bases and J by 1 base, with 8 bases of the junction left unmatched. The CDR3 DNA reads as TGTGCCAGCAGTGCTCCGGACAGGGATCGCACAGATACGCAGTATTTT. Protein sequence: CASSAPDRDRTDTQYF.